These 5 T cell receptor beta chains were all obtained from the same sample, sequenced in a study of beta chain features in type 1 diabetes (dated by TCRdb to the late 2010s). The protocol used for the library was the immunoSEQ multiplex PCR assay. The entire isolated RNA was reverse transcribed using the High Capacity cDNA Reverse Transcription Kit, and thus expressed TCRB transcripts were sequenced. This is the immuneACCESS table as TCRdb keeps it, with only in-frame sequences that have V and J called. A part of the clones is gone; compared with another copy, unresolved V genes explain less than half, and the rest is unexplained. In all, the sample holds 900,000 or so clones, and roughly 15% of those were seen once. Around 0.02% of the sample lies in the top ten. The sequenced material came from naive CD4+ T cells from blood. This specimen's cell subset or site label, per the study, means: true naive CD4+ T cells. These receptors all stem from a woman aged 18 to 35 in good health.

This clone appeared a few times. The rearrangement uses TRBV25-1 and TRBJ2-1, with 12 bases lining up with TRBD2. Germline CDR1 reads MGHDK; CDR2 reads SYGVNS. The J segment lost 10 bases and the V segment lost 6 bases, leaving 4 bases of the junction unmatched. This CDR3 contains 13 residues. The CDR3 bases are TGTGCCAGCAGGACTAGCGGGAGTTGGGAGCAGTTCTTC. Its translation is CASRTSGSWEQFF. Together with reference TRBV25-1 and TRBJ2-1, the CDR3 gives the full variable domain: EADIYQTPRYLVIGTGKKITLECSQTMGHDKMYWYQQDPGMELHLIHYSYGVNSTEKGDLSSESTVSRIRTEHFPLTLESARPSHTSQYLCASRTSGSWEQFFGPGTRLTVL.

This clone showed up just a few times. The chain has TRBV19 and TRBJ2-7, with a weak D call TRBD2 (6 bases). The V gene lost 1 base and the J gene lost 3 bases, with 13 bases spanning the gap. This CDR3 has 15 amino acids. The germline gives CDR1 LNHDA, CDR2 SQIVND (reference sequence). CDR3 loop: CASSIGRDWSYEQYF. Written as DNA, the CDR3 is TGTGCCAGTAGTATAGGCCGGGACTGGAGCTACGAGCAGTACTTC.

The rearrangement uses TRBV7-2 and TRBJ2-4, with D perhaps assigned TRBD1 or TRBD2 (5 bases each). Germline assignment: CDR1 SGHTA and CDR2 FQGNSA. The CDR3 length is 14 residues. V lost 5 bases and J lost 6, with 14 bases in between. As DNA, the CDR3 is TGTGCCAGCAGCCCCGCCGGGGCAGTAAACATTCAGTACTTC. It encodes CASSPAGAVNIQYF.

The V call is TRBV19, the J call TRBJ2-1, with 10 bases matching TRBD1. CDR1 is LNHDA, CDR2 SQIVND, per germline (reference sequence). V shed 5 bases and J 9 bases; nucleotides not matched to a gene: 7. This CDR3 is 14 amino acids long. As DNA, the CDR3 is TGTGCCAGTAGTCCGGGACAGGGGATCCGTGAGCAGTTCTTC. Residues: CASSPGQGIREQFF.

A few counts support this clone. This chain uses TRBV2 with TRBJ2-5; TRBD2 matches 9 bases. The CDR3 runs 14 residues. With V trimmed by 6 bases and J by 1 base, 3 bases remained unmatched. Germline loops: CDR1 SNHLY, CDR2 FYNNEI. CDR3 region: CASRKTSGQETQYF. In DNA form, the CDR3 reads TGTGCCAGCAGAAAGACTAGCGGCCAAGAGACCCAGTACTTC.